A selection of T cell receptor beta chains follows, all from one sample in a study of OX40 agonist ivuxolimab in advanced cancers. Clones were sequenced by immunoSEQ multiplex PCR, and TCRdb holds only the in-frame ones, with some missing. The table has roughly 75,000 clones, 86% seen once. Source: CD4+ or CD8+ T cells sorted from blood, taken in a trial of the OX40 agonist ivuxolimab. The receptor source for this set is an adult with an advanced solid tumor such as melanoma, head and neck, liver or kidney cancer. Both conserved end residues are part of each CDR3. A D gene is named only where the DNA matches it firmly. Some rows have no size entry. The others give once, few or many, or a class for an expanded clone.

TRBJ2-7 NA TRBV28 NA CASSTTVTYEQYF TGTGCCAGCAGCACCACAGTTACCTACGAGCAGTACTTC
TRBJ1-4 NA TRBV7-2 NA CASSLRVREEKLFF TGTGCCAGCAGCTTAAGAGTCAGGGAGGAAAAACTGTTTTTT
TRBJ1-6 NA TRBV27 NA CASSLGDYNSPLHF TGTGCCAGCAGTTTGGGGGACTATAATTCACCCCTCCACTTT
TRBJ1-2 NA TRBV28 NA CASSPGGGSYYGYTF TGTGCCAGCAGCCCTGGGGGGGGAAGCTACTATGGCTACACCTTC
TRBJ2-2 NA TRBV11-1 TRBD1 CASSLRDRRDGELFF TGTGCCAGCAGCCTCCGGGACAGGCGTGACGGGGAGCTGTTTTTT
TRBJ1-6 NA TRBV2 NA CASGEDSPFNSPLHF TGTGCCAGCGGGGAGGACTCCCCCTTTAATTCACCCCTCCACTTT
TRBJ1-1 NA TRBV6-6 TRBD1 CASSTGGTEAFF TGTGCCAGCAGCACAGGGGGAACTGAAGCTTTCTTT
TRBJ2-1 NA TRBV4-3 NA CASSQLAGGGPSEQFF TGCGCCAGCAGCCAACTAGCAGGGGGGGGGCCAAGTGAGCAGTTCTTC
TRBJ1-2 NA TRBV19 NA CASSPDRGTQDGYTF TGTGCCAGTAGTCCGGATAGGGGGACACAGGATGGCTACACCTTC
TRBJ2-3 NA TRBV7-8 NA CASSTRVGADTQYF TGTGCCAGCAGCACCAGGGTAGGTGCGGATACGCAGTATTTT
TRBJ2-4 NA TRBV9 NA CASSSQGFLLAKNIQYF TGTGCCAGCAGCTCCCAAGGATTCCTTTTAGCCAAAAACATTCAGTACTTC
TRBJ2-3 NA TRBV11-2 NA CASSLGRSADTQYF TGTGCCAGCAGCTTAGGGCGGAGTGCAGATACGCAGTATTTT
TRBJ2-7 NA TRBV7-2 NA CASSYIPLSYEQYF TGTGCCAGCAGCTACATTCCACTTTCCTACGAGCAGTACTTC
TRBJ2-3 NA TRBV7-6 TRBD2 CASSRTSMQYF TGTGCCAGCAGCCGGACTAGTATGCAGTATTTT
TRBJ2-1 NA TRBV28 TRBD2 CASSPTSGGLNEQFF TGTGCCAGCAGTCCGACTAGCGGGGGCCTTAATGAGCAGTTCTTC
TRBJ1-6 few TRBV28 NA CASSLWQGFISYNSPLHF TGTGCCAGCAGTTTATGGCAGGGGTTTATCTCCTATAATTCACCCCTCCACTTT
TRBJ2-7 NA TRBV5-8 NA CASSLTVLTYEQYF TGTGCCAGCAGCTTGACAGTTCTGACCTACGAGCAGTACTTC
TRBJ2-5 NA TRBV9 NA CASSGLPGSGQETQYF TGTGCCAGCAGCGGCCTTCCCGGGAGCGGACAAGAGACCCAGTACTTC
TRBJ2-1 NA TRBV4-1 NA CASSLGQDLLFF TGCGCCAGCAGCTTAGGGCAGGATCTGCTGTTCTTC
TRBJ1-4 few TRBV5-1 NA CASSLNPAGSEKLFF TGCGCCAGCAGCTTGAATCCCGCGGGTTCTGAAAAACTGTTTTTT
TRBJ1-2 NA TRBV19 TRBD1 CASKSLPGQGNYGYTF TGTGCCAGTAAATCACTCCCGGGACAGGGTAACTATGGCTACACCTTC
TRBJ2-3 NA TRBV5-5 NA CASSLDYSTDTQYF TGTGCCAGCAGCTTGGATTACAGCACAGATACGCAGTATTTT
TRBJ2-7 NA TRBV28 TRBD1 CASSAPTGWGEQYF TGTGCCAGCAGTGCCCCGACAGGGTGGGGCGAGCAGTACTTC
TRBJ2-2 few TRBV19 NA CASSLGDGVGSGELFF TGTGCCAGTAGTCTCGGGGACGGGGTTGGTAGCGGGGAGCTGTTTTTT
TRBJ2-1 NA TRBV7-6 NA CASSSSQGGYNEQFF TGTGCCAGCAGCTCCTCTCAGGGGGGGTACAATGAGCAGTTCTTC
TRBJ2-1 NA TRBV9 NA CASSAQYEQFF TGTGCCAGCAGCGCCCAGTATGAGCAGTTCTTC
TRBJ1-1 few TRBV10-3 NA CAITAGGTEAFF TGTGCCATCACCGCCGGGGGCACTGAAGCTTTCTTT
TRBJ2-1 NA TRBV5-4 NA CASSSSIAASYNEQFF TGTGCCAGCAGCTCCTCGATAGCAGCCTCCTACAATGAGCAGTTCTTC
TRBJ1-4 NA TRBV30 NA CAWSAWGGAGEKLFF TGTGCCTGGAGCGCCTGGGGGGGGGCCGGTGAAAAACTGTTTTTT
TRBJ2-5 NA TRBV5-4 NA CASSLVGDTQTQYF TGTGCCAGCAGCTTGGTCGGGGACACGCAGACCCAGTACTTC
TRBJ1-6 NA TRBV28 NA CASSLWEQVSPLHF TGTGCCAGCAGTTTGTGGGAACAGGTCTCACCCCTCCACTTT
TRBJ1-2 NA TRBV7-9 TRBD1 CASSVTGAYTF TGTGCCAGCAGCGTAACAGGGGCCTACACCTTC
TRBJ2-5 NA TRBV7-2 NA CASAGAPETQYF TGTGCCAGCGCTGGGGCCCCAGAGACCCAGTACTTC
TRBJ2-3 NA TRBV19 NA CASSIGLARKDTQYF TGTGCCAGTAGTATAGGTCTAGCAAGAAAAGATACGCAGTATTTT
TRBJ1-6 NA TRBV7-8 TRBD1 CASSLDPGQGGPPLHF TGTGCCAGCAGCTTAGATCCCGGACAGGGAGGTCCACCCCTCCACTTT